This entry lists 21 T cell receptor beta chains sequenced from one sample in a study of early T cells in non-severe SARS-CoV-2 infection. MiXCR, applied by TCRdb to the 5' RACE reads, yields one record per CDR3 protein. The table includes 70,000 or so distinct CDR3 sequences, roughly 10% detected once. The sample taken for sequencing was whole blood. The receptors shown here come from an adult who was a healthcare worker with PCR-confirmed SARS-CoV-2 infection or an uninfected control (not recorded which).

Within the sample, this clonotype is medium-sized (0.01 to 0.1%). The J gene is TRBJ2-1, the V gene TRBV12-3 or TRBV12-4, with no clear D. This CDR3 contains 11 residues. The V end was cut by 5 bases, the J end by 10 bases, with 9 bases between. As DNA, the CDR3 is TGTGCCAGCAGTGCGAGACAAGAGCAGTTCTTC. Its translation is CASSARQEQFF.

The chain is built from TRBV11-2 and TRBJ2-5; 15 positions agree with TRBD2. J lost 4 bases, V lost 5 bases, and 5 bases had no gene match. CDR3 length: 16 amino acids. Germline V gene lookup returns CDR1 SGHAT and CDR2 FQNNGV. CDR3 DNA sequence: TGTGCCAGCAGCCCGGGACTAGCGGGAGGACGAGAGACCCAGTACTTC. It is translated as CASSPGLAGGRETQYF.

This clonotype was observed a few times. The chain has TRBV2 and TRBJ1-2; D call uncertain. Germline loops: CDR1 SNHLY, CDR2 FYNNEI. V gave up 0 bases and J gave up 1 base, with 9 bases separating them. The CDR3 is 15 amino acids. CDR3 bases: TGTGCCAGCAGTGAAGCTCTAGTACGTAACTATGGCTACACCTTC. Its translation is CASSEALVRNYGYTF.

There are many counts of this clonotype. The J gene is TRBJ1-1, the V gene TRBV20-1; D call uncertain. Germline values: CDR1 DFQATT, CDR2 SNEGSKA (reference sequence). This CDR3 has 10 amino acids. V was shortened by 1 base and J by 6 bases, with 3 bases between the two germline ends. This chain's CDR3 is CSARAPEAFF. The CDR3 nucleotides are TGCAGTGCTAGAGCCCCTGAAGCTTTCTTT.

This clonotype came up many times. V is TRBV28 and J is TRBJ2-1, with TRBD2 identical over 11 bases. Losses at the gene ends were 5 bases for V and 3 bases for J; bases not matched to a gene: 6. Germline loops: CDR1 MDHEN, CDR2 SYDVKM. This CDR3 is built from 16 residues. The CDR3 loop reads CASSTRLAGNYNEQFF. The CDR3 DNA follows: TGTGCCAGCAGTACCCGACTAGCGGGAAACTACAATGAGCAGTTCTTC.

By share of the sample, this clonotype is medium-sized. V gene TRBV28 combines with J gene TRBJ2-7; 8 bases are shared with TRBD2. The CDR3 consists of 15 residues. V lost 5 bases and J lost 2; bases outside the gene matches: 8. In germline, CDR1 is MDHEN, CDR2 SYDVKM. CDR3 loop: CASSRLGSGTYEQYF. In DNA form, the CDR3 reads TGTGCCAGCAGTCGCTTGGGTAGCGGGACCTACGAGCAGTACTTC. The full variable domain, completed using reference TRBV28 and TRBJ2-7, is DVKVTQSSRYLVKRTGEKVFLECVQDMDHENMFWYRQDPGLGLRLIYFSYDVKMKEKGDIPEGYSVSREKKERFSLILESASTNQTSMYLCASSRLGSGTYEQYFGPGTRLTVT.

This clonotype occurred a few times. The chain couples TRBV5-5 to TRBJ1-5; no clear D. Germline-derived CDR1 and CDR2 are SGHKS and YYEKEE (reference sequence). CDR3 length: 14 residues. Trimming shortened V by 3 bases and J by 1 base, and 8 bases separated the two germline ends. CDR3 coding DNA: TGTGCCAGCAGCTACGCAGTGAGCAATCAGCCCCAGCATTTT. Its protein product is CASSYAVSNQPQHF.

This clonotype was observed many times. The rearrangement joins TRBV28 to TRBJ2-3; 9 nucleotides line up with TRBD1. The germline V gene has CDR1 MDHEN and CDR2 SYDVKM. V dropped 10 bases and J dropped 3; count of bases not matched to a gene: 8. The CDR3 contains 14 residues. The CDR3 DNA reads TGTGCCACTCGAGGGGACAGGGCGACAGATACGCAGTATTTT. Amino acids: CATRGDRATDTQYF.

This clonotype was recorded many times. This sequence joins TRBV9 and TRBJ1-1; TRBD1 agrees at 8 bases. From germline, CDR1 is SGDLS and CDR2 YYNGEE. This CDR3 is built from 14 residues. V lost 2 bases, J lost 7 bases, and 7 bases stayed unmatched. CDR3: CASSVTTGTGEAFF. CDR3 bases: TGTGCCAGCAGCGTGACGACCGGGACAGGTGAAGCTTTCTTT. The variable domain in full, completed from reference TRBV9 and TRBJ1-1, reads DSGVTQTPKHLITATGQRVTLRCSPRSGDLSVYWYQQSLDQGLQFLIQYYNGEERAKGNILERFSAQQFPDLHSELNLSSLELGDSALYFCASSVTTGTGEAFFGQGTRLTVV.

The V and J genes are TRBV11-2 and TRBJ2-7; D remains ambiguous. The CDR3 covers 13 residues. The V and J ends lost 2 bases and 1 base respectively, with 6 bases between them. The germline V gene has CDR1 SGHAT and CDR2 FQNNGV. The CDR3 region is CASSLWGSYEQYF. DNA of the CDR3: TGTGCCAGCAGCTTATGGGGTTCCTACGAGCAGTACTTC. The entire variable domain, with the rest obtained from reference TRBV11-2 and TRBJ2-7, is as follows: EAGVAQSPRYKIIEKRQSVAFWCNPISGHATLYWYQQILGQGPKLLIQFQNNGVVDDSQLPKDRFSAERLKGVDSTLKIQPAKLEDSAVYLCASSLWGSYEQYFGPGTRLTVT.

This clonotype was detected only a few times. CDR3 DNA: TGTGCCAGCAGTTACTCCTTGGAGACCCAGTACTTC. Translation: CASSYSLETQYF. V is TRBV6-2 or TRBV6-3 and J is TRBJ2-5; unclear D gene. Germline-derived CDR1 and CDR2 are MNHEY and SVGEGT. V was shortened by 0 bases and J by 5 bases, with 4 bases between the two germline ends. This CDR3 contains 12 residues.

The J gene is TRBJ2-1, the V gene TRBV4-1; D is unresolved. Trimming cost V 4 bases and J 9 bases, with 13 bases left between them. The CDR3 is 13 amino acids. Germline values: CDR1 MGHRA, CDR2 YSYEKL. CDR3 region: CASSPSLDSEQFF. CDR3 nucleotide sequence: TGCGCCAGCAGCCCTAGTTTAGACTCTGAGCAGTTCTTC.

This clonotype has a count of ten or more. The chain links TRBV9 to TRBJ2-3; no reliable D call. The CDR3 runs to 14 residues. V was cut by 0 bases and J by 2 bases, with 7 bases left in between. Looked up from germline, CDR1 is SGDLS and CDR2 is YYNGEE. The CDR3 is CASSVDLVTDTQYF. CDR3 nucleotide sequence: TGTGCCAGCAGCGTAGATCTAGTCACAGATACGCAGTATTTT.

This clonotype appeared a few times. The gene calls are TRBV7-9 and TRBJ1-1; 7 nucleotides line up with TRBD1. Germline loops: CDR1 SEHNR, CDR2 FQNEAQ (reference sequence). CDR3 length equals 13 residues. V shed 8 bases, J shed 3 bases, and the junction held 6 bases outside the gene matches. The chain's CDR3 is CASGDRDHTEAFF. The CDR3, as DNA: TGTGCCAGCGGAGACAGGGATCACACTGAAGCTTTCTTT. Together with reference TRBV7-9 and TRBJ1-1, the CDR3 gives the full variable domain: DTGVSQNPRHKITKRGQNVTFRCDPISEHNRLYWYRQTLGQGPEFLTYFQNEAQLEKSRLLSDRFSAERPKGSFSTLEIQRTEQGDSAMYLCASGDRDHTEAFFGQGTRLTVV.

This clonotype was observed a handful of times. This chain connects TRBV18 to TRBJ2-1, with TRBD1 matching over 7 bases. The germline CDR1 and CDR2 sequences are KGHSH and LQKENI. This CDR3 has 14 amino acids. The trim removed 4 bases at V and 9 bases at J, leaving 9 bases unmatched. The CDR3 DNA is TGTGCCAGCTCACAAAAGCAACAGGGGATTGAGCAGTTCTTC. Translating gives CASSQKQQGIEQFF.

This chain links TRBV5-3 with TRBJ2-4; D remains unclear. TRBV5-3 is an ORF, with its function uncertain. This CDR3 region has 15 residues. V shed 0 bases and J shed 0 bases, with 7 bases lying between them. The CDR3 is CARSLAGRAKNIQYF. The CDR3 DNA reads TGTGCCAGAAGCTTGGCCGGGCGAGCCAAAAACATTCAGTACTTC.

The V gene is TRBV5-6, the J gene TRBJ2-5, with a possible D match to TRBD1 (6 bases). In germline, CDR1 is SGHDT, CDR2 YYEEEE. The ends were cut back, 1 base at V and 3 bases at J, with 10 bases in the middle. CDR3 length: 14 residues. CDR3 protein: CASSLQGSEETQYF. CDR3 nucleotides: TGTGCCAGCAGCTTGCAGGGGTCGGAAGAGACCCAGTACTTC.

The J gene is TRBJ2-1, the V gene TRBV6-2 or TRBV6-3; 13 positions match TRBD2. This CDR3 is built from 14 residues. J lost 8 bases, V lost 5 bases, and 3 bases had no gene match. Germline CDR1 reads MNHEY; CDR2 reads SVGEGT. Here the CDR3 DNA reads TGTGCCAGCAGTACTGGACTAGCGGGGGATGAGCAGTTCTTC. Translated, it gives CASSTGLAGDEQFF.

This clonotype was counted many times. The chain links TRBV28 to TRBJ1-2; a weak D match, TRBD1 (5 bases). Germline V gene data show CDR1 as MDHEN and CDR2 as SYDVKM. The germline V and J ends were trimmed by 3 bases and 6 bases, with 11 bases remaining between them. The CDR3 has 13 residues. In DNA form, the CDR3 reads TGTGCCAGCAGTTTTCCAGGGCCAAATGGCTACACCTTC. Protein product: CASSFPGPNGYTF.

The rearrangement uses TRBV28 and TRBJ2-4; tentative D call: TRBD1 (6 bases). Trimming left V 5 bases short and J 7 bases short, with 15 bases between. The CDR3 runs to 14 residues. Germline CDR1 MDHEN, CDR2 SYDVKM. The CDR3 DNA follows: TGTGCCAGCAGTCCCTCCGCAGGGGCGAACATTCAGTACTTC. Its protein product is CASSPSAGANIQYF.

V and J are TRBV15 and TRBJ2-1; 8 bases fit TRBD2. V lost 1 base to trimming and J lost 8 bases; unmatched junction nucleotides: 7. This CDR3 is built from 15 residues. Germline V lookup: CDR1 LNHNV, CDR2 YYDKDF (reference sequence). The CDR3 is CATSRGTSPQYEQFF. The DNA for the CDR3 is TGTGCCACCAGCAGAGGGACTAGCCCACAGTATGAGCAGTTCTTC.